The 7 T cell receptor beta chains presented below share a single source sample, sequenced in a study of T cell responses to AZD1222 COVID-19 vaccine. TCRdb's table, derived via immunoSEQ multiplex PCR, lists solely in-frame clones and lacks some. The sample has about 28,000 clones, around 90% seen once. Specimen: peripheral blood, collected on day 0 of AZD1222 vaccination. These receptors were taken from an adult in good health.

J is TRBJ2-1 and V is TRBV5-1; 7 positions agree with TRBD2. J lost 7 bases, V lost 3 bases, and 1 base had no gene match. This CDR3 comprises 12 residues. Germline-derived CDR1 and CDR2 are SGHRS and YFSETQ. The CDR3 spells CASSSLANEQFF. The CDR3, as DNA: TGCGCCAGCAGCTCACTAGCGAATGAGCAGTTCTTC.

This clone was seen once. The chain couples TRBV7-2 to TRBJ1-5; D is uncertain. The ends were cut back, 5 bases at V and 0 bases at J, with 14 bases in the middle. This CDR3 comprises 16 residues. In germline, CDR1 is SGHTA, CDR2 FQGNSA. DNA for the CDR3: TGTGCCAGCAGCCTATACCAGTTGAATAGCAATCAGCCCCAGCATTTT. It translates to CASSLYQLNSNQPQHF.

The CDR3 region has the DNA TGCAGTGCCTATTACAATGAGCAGTTCTTC. It is translated as CSAYYNEQFF. V gene TRBV20-1 combines with J gene TRBJ2-1, with D unresolved. Germline CDR1 is DFQATT and CDR2 is SNEGSKA (reference sequence). The CDR3 is 10 residues long. V was shortened by 6 bases and J by 4 bases, with 4 bases between the two germline ends.

V and J are TRBV7-9 and TRBJ2-3, with 9 positions matching TRBD1. The CDR3 length is 14 residues. V trimming: 5 bases; J trimming: 4 bases; junction bases outside the gene matches: 4. CDR1 is SEHNR, CDR2 FQNEAQ, per germline (reference sequence). The CDR3 sequence: CASSRDREADTQYF. CDR3 sequence (DNA): TGTGCCAGCAGCCGGGACAGGGAGGCAGATACGCAGTATTTT.

The chain has TRBV19 and TRBJ1-5, with 8 nucleotides matching TRBD1. V lost 5 bases and J lost 2; bases outside the gene matches: 11. Germline loops: CDR1 LNHDA, CDR2 SQIVND (reference sequence). CDR3 size: 17 residues. As DNA, the CDR3 is TGTGCCAGTAGTCCACGGACAGGGCAGTCGGGCAATCAGCCCCAGCATTTT. Its protein product is CASSPRTGQSGNQPQHF.

V and J are TRBV6-5 and TRBJ2-7; tentative D call: TRBD2 (6 bases). Deletions cut 6 bases from V and 0 bases from J, with 9 bases between. Germline assignment: CDR1 MNHEY and CDR2 SVGAGI. The CDR3 is 13 amino acids. The CDR3: CASRQTSSYEQYF. The CDR3 DNA reads as TGTGCCAGCAGACAGACTAGCTCCTACGAGCAGTACTTC.

This chain links TRBV19 with TRBJ2-7; D remains unclear. CDR3 length: 11 residues. The V and J ends lost 7 bases and 6 bases respectively, with 10 bases between them. Germline lookup yields CDR1 LNHDA and CDR2 SQIVND (reference sequence). DNA for the CDR3: TGTGCCAGTACCGACTCGTTCGAGCAGTACTTC. Translated: CASTDSFEQYF.